The subject of this entry is one TCR beta chain. This entry is derived from a study of blood T cell repertoires in COVID-19. Study background: From the United States, Italy and Spain came samples of acute and convalescent COVID-19.

In the source study's methods: Nucleated cell counts were estimated from reference gene primer amplification. Assay: immunoSEQ multiplex PCR; the TCRdb copy retains only in-frame clones and omits some. That table is the source of V, J and clone size, and D and trimming were worked out from the DNA. The table has 200,000 to 250,000 clones, 75% to 85% seen once. V was clipped by 0 bases and J by 0 bases, with 12 bases between them. The CDR3 totals 16 residues. CDR1 and CDR2 from the germline V gene are GTSNPN and SVGIG (reference sequence). Patients in Seattle were enrolled during active infection, then followed longitudinally.

The clonotype originates from a man in his fifties with COVID-19, enrolled during active disease. V gene TRBV30 combines with J gene TRBJ2-4; the D gene is possibly TRBD1 (6 bases). The source material was peripheral blood. The chain's CDR3 is CAWSVGDTLAKNIQYF. For the CDR3, the DNA is TGTGCCTGGAGTGTGGGGGACACCCTAGCCAAAAACATTCAGTACTTC. Supplemented by reference TRBV30 and TRBJ2-4, the full variable domain reads SQTIHQWPATLVQPVGSPLSLECTVEGTSNPNLYWYRQAAGRGLQLLFYSVGIGQISSEVPQNLSASRPQDRQFILSSKKLLLSDSGFYLCAWSVGDTLAKNIQYFGAGTRLSVL.